The text below deals with one T cell receptor beta chain. The J segment lost 7 bases and the V segment lost 5 bases, leaving 15 bases of the junction unmatched. Per germline, CDR1 SEHNR and CDR2 FQNEAQ (reference sequence). The CDR3 consists of 17 residues. Study processing details: By means of reference gene primer amplification, nucleated cell counts were estimated. Method: immunoSEQ multiplex PCR; TCRdb's copy keeps in-frame clones and lacks some. V, J and clone size derive from that table, while D and trimming were established from the DNA sequence. The table has 350,000 or so clones, around 90% seen once. The data derive from a study of blood T cell repertoires in COVID-19. On the study more broadly: Acute and convalescent COVID-19 samples came from the United States, Italy and Spain. From T cells, B-cell-depleted T cells, or PBMCs came the material, which was cDNA or gDNA.

The chain combines TRBV7-9 with TRBJ2-1; 9 nucleotides line up with TRBD1. The TCR sequence derives from a man aged 18 to 35 with active or convalescent COVID-19. Sequenced input: peripheral blood. CDR3 sequence reads: CASSPGSAQGAWNEQFF. The CDR3 bases are TGTGCCAGCAGCCCAGGGAGTGCACAGGGGGCGTGGAATGAGCAGTTCTTC.